One T cell receptor (beta chain) is described in this entry. Antigen: not known. The data were obtained in a study of cytotoxic CD8 clonotypes in ibrutinib-treated CLL. Overall study: Response samples were taken after a median roughly 12 months of treatment, range 6 to 36. Broader study findings: A rise in clonality was seen at ibrutinib response, and a fall back toward baseline was seen at progression.

The CDR3 is made up of 14 amino acids. Looked up from germline, CDR1 is LNHNV and CDR2 is YYDKDF (reference sequence). V was trimmed by 5 bases and J by 0 bases, leaving 8 bases between them. The data were produced by immunoSEQ multiplex PCR, yet TCRdb's version contains in-frame clones alone and is incomplete. The sample lists about 200,000 clones; around 72% were seen once. The chain has TRBV15 and TRBJ2-1, with D unresolved. The clonotype was recovered from a human donor with chronic lymphocytic leukemia. This sample comprised PBMCs, obtained after 24 months of ibrutinib treatment. CDR3 sequence (DNA): TGTGCCACCAGCTTGGCGGTCTCCTACAATGAGCAGTTCTTC. The encoded protein is CATSLAVSYNEQFF.